This TCR beta chain was observed in a study of stem cell transplantation in POMP-related autoinflammatory disease. About the research overall: Defective thymoproteasomes were hypothesized to impair CD8+ T-cell positive selection.

Some clones are missing from TCRdb's copy, which holds only in-frame ones; the method was immunoSEQ multiplex PCR. In the table there are about 7,200 clones, around 86% of which are singletons. A word on this clone: Its cognate antigen is unknown.

The CDR3 sequence is 17 residues long. With V trimmed by 4 bases and J by 0 bases, 9 bases remained unmatched. The germline V gene encodes CDR1 SGHRS and CDR2 YFSETQ. Findings of the study overall: PRAID patients trended toward lower TRB diversity and higher clonality in all analyzed T-cell subsets. In PRAID patients, the number of distinct TRB V-J gene pairings was restricted.

V gene TRBV5-1 combines with J gene TRBJ2-3, with 9 bases lining up with TRBD2. This receptor was obtained from a human donor in good health. The sequenced material came from a CXCR5-defined cell subset from PBMCs. Written as DNA, the CDR3 is TGCGCCAGCAGCCCGGGACTAGCAAGCATCAGCACAGATACGCAGTATTTT. This translates into CASSPGLASISTDTQYF.